What follows is one T cell receptor beta chain and its context. This record comes from a study of blood T cell repertoires in COVID-19. The wider study: The samples span acute and convalescent COVID-19 from the United States, Italy and Spain.

V was cut by 3 bases and J by 8 bases, with 22 bases left in between. The CDR3 runs to 16 residues. The germline CDR1 and CDR2 sequences are MDHEN and SYDVKM. As processed by the authors: Reference gene primer amplification gave estimated nucleated cell counts. Sequenced by immunoSEQ multiplex PCR; TCRdb stores in-frame clones only, minus some. The DNA was the basis for D and trimming; V, J and clone size are from that table. The sample lists 45,000 to 50,000 clones, 75% to 85% seen once, with approximately 7% in the top ten. This clonotype originated in a man between 35 and 55 years old with acute or convalescent COVID-19. Sequenced: peripheral blood. The chain recombines TRBV28 with TRBJ1-2, with a possible D match to TRBD1 (5 bases). Here the CDR3 reads CASSLRLPGGSGGYTF. The DNA for the CDR3 is TGTGCCAGCAGTTTGAGACTCCCCGGGGGATCCGGGGGCTACACCTTC.